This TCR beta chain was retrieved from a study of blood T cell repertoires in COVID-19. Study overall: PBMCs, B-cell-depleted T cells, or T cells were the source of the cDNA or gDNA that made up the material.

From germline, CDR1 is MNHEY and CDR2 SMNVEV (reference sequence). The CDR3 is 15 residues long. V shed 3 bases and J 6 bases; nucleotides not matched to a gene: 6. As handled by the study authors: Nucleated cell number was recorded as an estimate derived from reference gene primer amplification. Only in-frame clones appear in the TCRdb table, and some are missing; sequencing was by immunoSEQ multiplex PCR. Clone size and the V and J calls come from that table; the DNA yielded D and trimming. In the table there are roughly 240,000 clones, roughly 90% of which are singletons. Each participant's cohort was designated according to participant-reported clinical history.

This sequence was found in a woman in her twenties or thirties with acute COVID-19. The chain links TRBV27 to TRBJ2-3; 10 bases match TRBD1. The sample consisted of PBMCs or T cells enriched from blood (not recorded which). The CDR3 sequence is CASSFDRGQSDTQYF. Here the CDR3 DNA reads TGTGCCAGCAGTTTCGACAGGGGGCAAAGCGATACGCAGTATTTT.